The present TCR beta chain was sequenced within a study of STAT5B mutations in CD4+ large granular lymphocyte leukemia. Notes on the study in general: Without putative leukemic clones, patient CD4-sorted repertoires remained more clonal than healthy CD4+ repertoires.

Germline CDR1 reads LNHDA; CDR2 reads SQIVND (reference sequence). Deletions cut 0 bases from V and 6 bases from J, with 11 bases between. The CDR3 length is 15 residues. About this clone itself: The target antigen is unknown.

The method was immunoSEQ multiplex PCR; TCRdb's version includes in-frame clones alone and lacks a portion of them. The table records 30,000 to 40,000 clones, 69% of them present only once. This sequence joins TRBV19 and TRBJ1-4; no firm D call. This TCR came from a human donor in good health. The sequenced sample was CD4+ T cells from blood buffy coats. The CDR3 sequence is CASSIDFRGDEKLFF. CDR3 bases: TGTGCCAGTAGTATAGATTTCCGAGGAGATGAAAAACTGTTTTTT.